The following is a TCR beta chain sequence with its context. The data were obtained in a study of blood T cell repertoires in COVID-19. Study in general: Some COVID-19 samples were acute and others convalescent; all came from the United States, Italy and Spain. Nucleic acid was either cDNA or gDNA, and it came from T cells, B-cell-depleted T cells, or PBMCs.

In the original analysis: Amplification of reference gene primers provided the estimated nucleated cell counts. This table comes from immunoSEQ multiplex PCR, and its TCRdb copy is limited to in-frame clones, with some not included. V and J calls and clone size are copied from that table; D and trimming were computed from the DNA. The sample consists of around 250,000 clones, 82% of them appearing once. Germline V gene lookup returns CDR1 MDHEN and CDR2 SYDVKM. The CDR3 totals 13 residues. The trim removed 8 bases at V and 5 bases at J, leaving 8 bases unmatched. The source material was peripheral blood. The chain recombines TRBV28 with TRBJ2-5; 7 bases agree with TRBD1. The receptor's source is a woman of 80 years or more with acute or convalescent COVID-19. The CDR3 region has the DNA TGTGCCAGCCACCCGGGACAGCATGAGACCCAGTACTTC. As protein: CASHPGQHETQYF.